This TCR beta chain was profiled in a study of metastatic and nonmetastatic thyroid tumors. At least ten counts were recorded for this clone. Patients were all untreated before their thyroid surgery. Germline assignment: CDR1 SEHNR and CDR2 FQNEAQ (reference sequence). The CDR3 runs 14 residues. V dropped 1 base and J dropped 7 bases, with 13 bases sitting between them. TCRdb re-called clones from the PCR reads using MiXCR. The sample has some 34,000 clones, around 20% seen once. The chain uses TRBV7-9 and TRBJ1-1, with D unclear. Sample: blood. This TCR came from a female donor with papillary thyroid cancer or a benign thyroid nodule (not recorded which). Some clones in this sample may be carry-over from other donors' samples. The CDR3 DNA sequence: TGTGCCAGCAGCTTAGGGATTCTTAGAAATGAAGCTTTCTTT. Amino acids: CASSLGILRNEAFF.